This paragraph covers one TCR beta chain sequence. The table came from immunoSEQ multiplex PCR; TCRdb's copy has only in-frame clones and leaves some out. Seen here are 180,000 or so clones, 80% to 90% observed once, and the top ten hold roughly 8.6%. Trimming took off 4 bases at V and 1 base at J, with 24 bases between the two ends. Germline lookup yields CDR1 SGHNT and CDR2 YYREEE (reference sequence). The CDR3 loop spans 19 amino acids. The sample originates from a study of blood T cell repertoires in COVID-19. The chain is built from TRBV5-4 and TRBJ2-4, with a weak D call TRBD1 (6 bases). The sample consisted of peripheral blood. The origin of this receptor is a man in his sixties with acute or convalescent COVID-19. This chain's CDR3 is CASSPGTLASYGAKNIQYF. As DNA, the CDR3 is TGTGCCAGCAGCCCGGGGACACTGGCTTCTTATGGGGCCAAAAACATTCAGTACTTC.